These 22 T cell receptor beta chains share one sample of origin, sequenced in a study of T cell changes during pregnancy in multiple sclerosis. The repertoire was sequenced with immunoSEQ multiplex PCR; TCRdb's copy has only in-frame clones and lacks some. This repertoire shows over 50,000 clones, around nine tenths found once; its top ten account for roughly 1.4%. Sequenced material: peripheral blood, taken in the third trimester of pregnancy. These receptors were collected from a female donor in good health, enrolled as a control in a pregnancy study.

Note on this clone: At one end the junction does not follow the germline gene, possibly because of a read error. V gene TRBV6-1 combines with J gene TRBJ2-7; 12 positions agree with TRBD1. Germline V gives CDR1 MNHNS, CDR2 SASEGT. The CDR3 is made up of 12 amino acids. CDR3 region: CASRDRDRGLVF. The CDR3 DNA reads TGTGCCAGCAGGGACCGGGACAGGGGGCTTGTTTTC.

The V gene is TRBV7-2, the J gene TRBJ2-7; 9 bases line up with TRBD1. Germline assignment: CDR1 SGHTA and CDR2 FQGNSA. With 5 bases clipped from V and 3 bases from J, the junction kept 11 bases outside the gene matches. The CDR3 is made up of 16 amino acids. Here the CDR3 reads CASSRGGQGTNYEQYF. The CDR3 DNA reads TGTGCCAGCAGCAGGGGTGGACAGGGGACCAACTACGAGCAGTACTTC.

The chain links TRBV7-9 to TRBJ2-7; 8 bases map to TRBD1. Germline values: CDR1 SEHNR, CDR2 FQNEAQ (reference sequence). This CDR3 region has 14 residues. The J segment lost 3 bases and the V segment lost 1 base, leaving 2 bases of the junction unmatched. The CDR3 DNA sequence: TGTGCCAGCAGCTTAGGACAGGGGTTCTACGAGCAGTACTTC. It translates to CASSLGQGFYEQYF.

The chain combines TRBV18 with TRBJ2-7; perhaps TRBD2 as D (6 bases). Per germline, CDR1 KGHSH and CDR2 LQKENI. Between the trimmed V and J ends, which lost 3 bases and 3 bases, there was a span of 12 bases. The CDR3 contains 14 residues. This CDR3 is CASSPAGRSYEQYF. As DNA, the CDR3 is TGTGCCAGCTCACCGGCGGGACGGAGCTACGAGCAGTACTTC.

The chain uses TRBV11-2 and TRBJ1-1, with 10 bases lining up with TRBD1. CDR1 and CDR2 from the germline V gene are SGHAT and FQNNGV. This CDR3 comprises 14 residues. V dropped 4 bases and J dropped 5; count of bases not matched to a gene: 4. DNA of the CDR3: TGTGCCAGCAGCTCTGACAGGGGGCAAACTGAAGCTTTCTTT. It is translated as CASSSDRGQTEAFF.

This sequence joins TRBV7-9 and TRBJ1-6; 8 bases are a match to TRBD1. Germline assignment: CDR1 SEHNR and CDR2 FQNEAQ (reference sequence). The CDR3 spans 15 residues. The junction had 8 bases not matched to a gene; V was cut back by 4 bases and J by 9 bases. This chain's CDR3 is CASSSRNRGGSPLHF. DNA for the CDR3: TGTGCCAGCAGCTCACGTAACAGGGGGGGTTCACCCCTCCACTTT.

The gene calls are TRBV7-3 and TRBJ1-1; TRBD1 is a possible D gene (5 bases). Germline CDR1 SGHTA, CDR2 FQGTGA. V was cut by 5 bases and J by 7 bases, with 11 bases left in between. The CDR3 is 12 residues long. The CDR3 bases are TGTGCCAGCAGCCTCGGGGGTGGTGAAGCTTTCTTT. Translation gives CASSLGGGEAFF.

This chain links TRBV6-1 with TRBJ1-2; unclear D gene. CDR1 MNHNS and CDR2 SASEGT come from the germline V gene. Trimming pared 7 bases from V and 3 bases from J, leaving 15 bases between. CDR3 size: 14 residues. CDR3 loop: CASNRMQAYYGYTF. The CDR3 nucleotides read TGTGCCAGCAATCGGATGCAGGCTTACTATGGCTACACCTTC.

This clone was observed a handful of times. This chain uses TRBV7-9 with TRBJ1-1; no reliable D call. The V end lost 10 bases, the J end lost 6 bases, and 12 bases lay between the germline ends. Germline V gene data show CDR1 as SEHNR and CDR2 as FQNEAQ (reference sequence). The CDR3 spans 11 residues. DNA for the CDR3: TGTGCCACATCGGGGAGGGCTGAAGCTTTCTTT. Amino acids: CATSGRAEAFF.

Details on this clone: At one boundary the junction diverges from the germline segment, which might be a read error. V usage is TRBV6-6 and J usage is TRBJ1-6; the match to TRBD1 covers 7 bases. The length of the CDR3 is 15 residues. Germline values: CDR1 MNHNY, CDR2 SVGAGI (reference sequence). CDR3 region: CASSPTDRALSSLHF. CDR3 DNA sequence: TGTGCCAGCAGCCCAACCGACAGGGCCCTTTCATCCCTCCACTTT.

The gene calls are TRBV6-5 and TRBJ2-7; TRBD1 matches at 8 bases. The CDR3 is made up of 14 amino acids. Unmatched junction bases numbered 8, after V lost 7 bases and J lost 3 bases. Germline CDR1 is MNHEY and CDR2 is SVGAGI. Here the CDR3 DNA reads TGTGCCAGCAACACCCAGGGGGCTGGCTACGAGCAGTACTTC. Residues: CASNTQGAGYEQYF.

In nucleotides, the CDR3 is TGTGCCTGGAGTGGCGAGGGACTCCCGAAGACGTTCTTC. Translation: CAWSGEGLPKTFF. V and J are TRBV30 and TRBJ2-1; a possible D gene is TRBD2 (6 bases). Per germline, CDR1 GTSNPN and CDR2 SVGIG (reference sequence). This CDR3 is 13 amino acids long. Between the trimmed V and J ends, which lost 1 base and 15 bases, there was a span of 19 bases.

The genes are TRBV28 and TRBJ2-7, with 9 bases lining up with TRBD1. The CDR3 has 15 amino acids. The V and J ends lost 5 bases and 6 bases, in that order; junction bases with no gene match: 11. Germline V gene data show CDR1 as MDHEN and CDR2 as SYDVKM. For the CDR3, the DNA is TGTGCCAGCAGTCGCAGGACAGGGGCCGCGCCCGAGCAGTACTTC. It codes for CASSRRTGAAPEQYF.

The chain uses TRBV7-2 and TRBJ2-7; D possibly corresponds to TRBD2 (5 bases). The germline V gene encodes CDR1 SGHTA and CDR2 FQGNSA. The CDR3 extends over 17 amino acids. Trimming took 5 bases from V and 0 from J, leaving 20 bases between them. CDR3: CASSLGVGNRGSYEQYF. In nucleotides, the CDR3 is TGTGCCAGCAGCCTTGGAGTTGGTAATCGGGGCTCCTACGAGCAGTACTTC.

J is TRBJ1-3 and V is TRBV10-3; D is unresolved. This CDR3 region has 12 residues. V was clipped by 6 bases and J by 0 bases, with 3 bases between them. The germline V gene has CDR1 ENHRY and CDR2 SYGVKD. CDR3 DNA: TGTGCCATCAGGAGCTCTGGAAACACCATATATTTT. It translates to CAIRSSGNTIYF.

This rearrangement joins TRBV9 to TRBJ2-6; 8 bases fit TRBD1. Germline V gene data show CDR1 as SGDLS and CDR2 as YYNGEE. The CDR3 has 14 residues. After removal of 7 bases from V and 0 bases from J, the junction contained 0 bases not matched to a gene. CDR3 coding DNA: TGTGCCAGCGACAGGGGCTCTGGGGCCAACGTCCTGACTTTC. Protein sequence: CASDRGSGANVLTF.

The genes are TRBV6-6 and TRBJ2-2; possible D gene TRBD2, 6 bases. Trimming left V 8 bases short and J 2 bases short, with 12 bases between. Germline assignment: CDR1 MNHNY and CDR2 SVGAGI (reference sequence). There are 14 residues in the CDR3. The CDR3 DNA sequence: TGTGCCAGCGGAGGGGCGTTCAACACCGGGGAGCTGTTTTTT. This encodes CASGGAFNTGELFF.

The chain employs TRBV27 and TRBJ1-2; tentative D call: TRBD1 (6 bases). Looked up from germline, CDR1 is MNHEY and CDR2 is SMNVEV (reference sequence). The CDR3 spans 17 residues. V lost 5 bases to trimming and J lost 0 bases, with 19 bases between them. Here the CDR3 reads CASSPGGGAGANYGYTF. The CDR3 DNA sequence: TGTGCCAGCAGTCCGGGGGGGGGCGCCGGAGCTAACTATGGCTACACCTTC.

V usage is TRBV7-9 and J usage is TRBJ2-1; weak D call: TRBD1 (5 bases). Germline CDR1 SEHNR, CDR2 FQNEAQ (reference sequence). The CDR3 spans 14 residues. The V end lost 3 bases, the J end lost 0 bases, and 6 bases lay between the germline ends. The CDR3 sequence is CASSFDSSYNEQFF. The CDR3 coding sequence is TGTGCCAGCAGCTTTGACAGCTCCTACAATGAGCAGTTCTTC.

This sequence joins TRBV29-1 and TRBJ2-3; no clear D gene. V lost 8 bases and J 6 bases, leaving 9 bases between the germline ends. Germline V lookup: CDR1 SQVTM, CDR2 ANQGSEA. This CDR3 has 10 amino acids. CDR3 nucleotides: TGCAGCTCCCGGTGGGATACGCAGTATTTT. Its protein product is CSSRWDTQYF.

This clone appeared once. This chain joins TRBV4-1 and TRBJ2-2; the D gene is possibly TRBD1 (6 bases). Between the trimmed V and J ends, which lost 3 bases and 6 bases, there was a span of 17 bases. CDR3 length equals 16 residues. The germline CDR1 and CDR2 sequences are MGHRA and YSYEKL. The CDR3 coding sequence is TGCGCCAGCAGCCAGCCATCGGACAGACGACCCGGGGAGCTGTTTTTT. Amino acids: CASSQPSDRRPGELFF.

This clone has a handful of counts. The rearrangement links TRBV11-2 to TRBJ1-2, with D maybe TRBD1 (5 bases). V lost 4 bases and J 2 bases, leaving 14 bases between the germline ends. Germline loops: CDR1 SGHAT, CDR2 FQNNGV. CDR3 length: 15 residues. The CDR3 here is CASSYNPDTNYGYTF. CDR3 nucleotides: TGTGCCAGCAGCTACAACCCGGACACGAACTATGGCTACACCTTC.